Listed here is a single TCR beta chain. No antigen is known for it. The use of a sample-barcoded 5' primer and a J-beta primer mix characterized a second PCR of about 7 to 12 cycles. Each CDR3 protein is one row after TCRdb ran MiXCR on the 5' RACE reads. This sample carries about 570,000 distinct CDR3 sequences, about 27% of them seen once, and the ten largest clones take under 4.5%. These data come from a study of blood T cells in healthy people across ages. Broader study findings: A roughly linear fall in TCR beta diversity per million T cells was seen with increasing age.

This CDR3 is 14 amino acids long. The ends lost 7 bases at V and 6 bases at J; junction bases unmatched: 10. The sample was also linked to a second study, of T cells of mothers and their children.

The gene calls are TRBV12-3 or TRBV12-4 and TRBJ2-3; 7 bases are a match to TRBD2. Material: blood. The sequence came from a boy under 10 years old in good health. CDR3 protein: CASTSGGIVDTQYF. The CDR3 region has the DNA TGTGCCAGCACCTCCGGGGGGATCGTCGATACGCAGTATTTT.